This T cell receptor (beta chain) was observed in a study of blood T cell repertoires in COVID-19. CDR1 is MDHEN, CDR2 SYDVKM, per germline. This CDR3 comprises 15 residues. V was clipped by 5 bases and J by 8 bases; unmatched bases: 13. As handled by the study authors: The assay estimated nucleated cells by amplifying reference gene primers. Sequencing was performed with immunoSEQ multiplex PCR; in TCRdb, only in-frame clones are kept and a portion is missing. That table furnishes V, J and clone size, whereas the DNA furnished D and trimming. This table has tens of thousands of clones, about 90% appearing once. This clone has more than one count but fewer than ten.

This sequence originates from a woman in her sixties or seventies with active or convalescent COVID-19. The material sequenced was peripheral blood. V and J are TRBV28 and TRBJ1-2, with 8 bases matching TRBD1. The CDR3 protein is CASSPRGLGVGGYTF. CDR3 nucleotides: TGTGCCAGCAGTCCCAGGGGGCTTGGGGTGGGAGGCTACACCTTC.